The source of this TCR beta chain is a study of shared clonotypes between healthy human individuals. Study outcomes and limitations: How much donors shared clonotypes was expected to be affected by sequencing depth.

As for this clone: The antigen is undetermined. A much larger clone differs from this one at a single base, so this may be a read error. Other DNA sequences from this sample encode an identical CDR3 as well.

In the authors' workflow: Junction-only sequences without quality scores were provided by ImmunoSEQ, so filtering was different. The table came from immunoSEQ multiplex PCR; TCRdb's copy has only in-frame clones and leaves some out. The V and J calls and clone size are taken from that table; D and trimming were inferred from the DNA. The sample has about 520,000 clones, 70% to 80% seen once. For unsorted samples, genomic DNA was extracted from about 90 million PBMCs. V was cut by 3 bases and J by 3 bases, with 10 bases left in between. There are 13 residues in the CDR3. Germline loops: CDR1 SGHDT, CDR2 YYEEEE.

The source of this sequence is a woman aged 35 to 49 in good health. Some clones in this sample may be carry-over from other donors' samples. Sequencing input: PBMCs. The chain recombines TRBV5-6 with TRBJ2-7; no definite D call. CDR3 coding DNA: TGTGCCAGCAGCTCCCAAGGGATCTACGAGCAGTACTTC. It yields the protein CASSSQGIYEQYF.